Listed below are T cell receptor beta chains from one sample, sequenced in a study of radiotherapy plus CTLA-4 blockade in lung cancer. Produced via immunoSEQ multiplex PCR; TCRdb's table is partial and in-frame only. The sample has tens of thousands of clones, roughly 77% seen once. The sequences come from peripheral blood, collected from a patient treated with radiotherapy plus ipilimumab. These receptors came from a human donor with non-small cell lung cancer whose response to radiotherapy plus ipilimumab could not be evaluated. Both conserved end residues are part of each CDR3. The D gene is left open where the match is weak. Size is stated for part of the rows, as once, few or many counts, or as a class when the clone is expanded.

CDR3 protein,CDR3 DNA,clone size,J gene,D gene,V gene
CASSLGLAGGEQYF,TGCGCCAGCAGCTTGGGACTAGCGGGAGGCGAGCAGTACTTC,-,TRBJ2-7,TRBD2,TRBV5-1
CASSYTTIAGGSYEQYF,TGCGCCAGCAGCTACACGACCATAGCGGGGGGCTCCTACGAGCAGTACTTC,few,TRBJ2-7,TRBD2,TRBV5-1
CASSALALSYNEQFF,TGTGCCAGCAGCGCTCTAGCGTTATCCTACAATGAGCAGTTCTTC,-,TRBJ2-1,-,TRBV2
CAGNRDLDYEQYF,TGTGCCGGAAACAGGGATTTGGACTACGAGCAGTACTTC,once,TRBJ2-7,-,TRBV7-9
CASSPRGLLNTGELFF,TGTGCCAGCAGCCCGAGGGGACTGCTAAACACCGGGGAGCTGTTTTTT,once,TRBJ2-2,-,TRBV7-2
CASSIHLTGTGRADTQYF,TGTGCCAGTAGTATACACCTTACGGGGACAGGGCGCGCAGATACGCAGTATTTT,once,TRBJ2-3,TRBD1,TRBV19
CASSSRTGGDSYNEQFF,TGTGCCAGCAGCTCAAGGACAGGGGGCGACTCCTACAATGAGCAGTTCTTC,-,TRBJ2-1,TRBD1,TRBV4-2
CASSLTSVPFAQYF,TGTGCCAGCAGTTTGACTAGCGTCCCCTTCGCGCAGTACTTC,-,TRBJ2-7,TRBD2,TRBV5-6
CASSQDPGGVANTGELFF,TGTGCCAGCAGCCAAGATCCAGGGGGCGTCGCGAACACCGGGGAGCTGTTTTTT,medium-sized,TRBJ2-2,TRBD1,TRBV4-2
CASRGTSGYTQYF,TGTGCCAGCAGGGGGACTAGCGGGTATACGCAGTATTTT,-,TRBJ2-3,TRBD2,TRBV6-6
CASSSGGPRENEQFF,TGTGCCAGCAGCTCCGGTGGCCCCCGGGAAAATGAGCAGTTCTTC,-,TRBJ2-1,-,TRBV6-5
CAVGGEQFF,TGTGCCGTAGGCGGTGAGCAGTTCTTC,few,TRBJ2-1,-,TRBV19
CASSLGGGQGGNSPLHF,TGTGCCAGCAGCTTGGGTGGGGGACAGGGAGGCAATTCACCCCTCCACTTT,-,TRBJ1-6,TRBD1,TRBV5-4
CASSPGQGRSGNTIYF,TGTGCCAGCAGCCCGGGACAGGGACGCTCTGGAAACACCATATATTTT,few,TRBJ1-3,TRBD1,TRBV7-3
CASSKERQGKYF,TGTGCCAGCAGCAAAGAAAGACAGGGGAAGTACTTC,-,TRBJ2-7,TRBD1,TRBV7-8
CASSSLAGGYTGELFF,TGTGCCAGCAGTTCGCTAGCGGGAGGTTACACCGGGGAGCTGTTTTTT,once,TRBJ2-2,TRBD2,TRBV6-5
CASSFGFQPQHF,TGTGCCAGCAGTTTCGGGTTTCAGCCCCAGCATTTT,-,TRBJ1-5,-,TRBV28
CASSSDEKLFF,TGTGCCAGCAGCTCGGATGAAAAACTGTTTTTT,few,TRBJ1-4,-,TRBV5-6
CASSRSSGTGNSPLHF,TGCGCCAGCAGCCGTTCATCCGGGACAGGGAATTCACCCCTCCACTTT,few,TRBJ1-6,TRBD1,TRBV4-3
CASSGGTGTGNTIYF,TGCGCCAGCAGCGGAGGGACAGGCACTGGAAACACCATATATTTT,few,TRBJ1-3,TRBD1,TRBV5-1
CATRQGRWPYGYTF,TGTGCCACCCGACAGGGTCGCTGGCCCTATGGCTACACCTTC,-,TRBJ1-2,TRBD1,TRBV19
CASSLQLAGGPYEQYF,TGCGCCAGCAGCTTGCAGCTAGCGGGAGGGCCCTACGAGCAGTACTTC,once,TRBJ2-7,TRBD2,TRBV5-1
CASSYSWTGVSYEQYF,TGTGCCAGCAGTTACTCGTGGACAGGGGTATCGTACGAGCAGTACTTC,-,TRBJ2-7,TRBD1,TRBV6-6
CASTPGQGTYNEQFF,TGTGCCAGTACCCCCGGACAGGGTACCTACAATGAGCAGTTCTTC,-,TRBJ2-1,TRBD1,TRBV19
CASRGREYFSGANVLTF,TGTGCCAGCAGAGGGAGGGAATACTTTTCTGGGGCCAACGTCCTGACTTTC,few,TRBJ2-6,TRBD2,TRBV28
CASSPTRLGAQYF,TGCGCCAGCAGCCCTACGCGACTAGGGGCGCAGTATTTT,-,TRBJ2-3,-,TRBV4-1
CASSLTPAYEQYF,TGTGCCAGCAGCTTAACCCCGGCCTACGAGCAGTACTTC,-,TRBJ2-7,-,TRBV7-2
CAWSGQAQPQHF,TGTGCCTGGAGTGGACAGGCTCAACCCCAGCATTTT,-,TRBJ1-5,-,TRBV30
CASSLGTSGRAIDTQYF,TGTGCCAGCAGCTTAGGTACTAGCGGGAGGGCCATAGATACGCAGTATTTT,-,TRBJ2-3,TRBD2,TRBV7-9
CASSYHGTGLYEQYF,TGTGCCAGCAGTTATCACGGGACAGGTCTTTACGAGCAGTACTTC,-,TRBJ2-7,TRBD1,TRBV6-6
CASRTRGGTDTQYF,TGTGCCAGCCGTACCAGGGGAGGCACAGATACGCAGTATTTT,-,TRBJ2-3,-,TRBV28
CACGGRTTYEQYF,TGTGCCTGCGGGGGGCGGACAACCTACGAGCAGTACTTC,-,TRBJ2-7,TRBD2,TRBV6-1
CASIPPGGAEYEQYF,TGTGCCAGCATTCCCCCCGGGGGGGCCGAGTACGAGCAGTACTTC,-,TRBJ2-7,TRBD2,TRBV6-5
CASSSKRRLGGDTGELFF,TGTGCCAGCAGCTCAAAGAGGAGACTTGGGGGGGACACCGGGGAGCTGTTTTTT,-,TRBJ2-2,TRBD2,TRBV7-3
CASSFPRGYNEQFF,TGTGCCAGCAGCTTCCCCCGGGGCTACAATGAGCAGTTCTTC,-,TRBJ2-1,-,TRBV7-2
CASSPQFGQGNTEAFF,TGTGCCAGCTCACCACAATTTGGACAGGGTAACACTGAAGCTTTCTTT,once,TRBJ1-1,TRBD1,TRBV18
CASSVRDRGPDTQYF,TGTGCCAGCAGCGTCCGGGACAGGGGGCCAGATACGCAGTATTTT,-,TRBJ2-3,TRBD1,TRBV7-3
CASSEGTGLKYGYTF,TGTGCCAGCAGTGAGGGGACGGGACTGAAATATGGCTACACCTTC,-,TRBJ1-2,-,TRBV6-1
CAISGDRDSPLHF,TGTGCCATCAGTGGTGACAGGGACTCACCCCTCCACTTT,-,TRBJ1-6,TRBD1,TRBV10-3
CASSLGGLINQPQHF,TGTGCCAGCAGCTTAGGGGGACTTATCAATCAGCCCCAGCATTTT,few,TRBJ1-5,-,TRBV7-9
CSVGQGTEAFF,TGCAGCGTCGGACAGGGGACTGAAGCTTTCTTT,once,TRBJ1-1,TRBD1,TRBV29-1
CATRKRSGANVLTF,TGTGCCACGAGGAAGAGATCTGGGGCCAACGTCCTGACTTTC,-,TRBJ2-6,-,TRBV6-5
CASNSGGFGGELFF,TGTGCCAGCAATAGCGGGGGGTTTGGCGGGGAGCTGTTTTTT,-,TRBJ2-2,TRBD2,TRBV6-5
CASSPPDGTDTQYF,TGTGCCAGCTCACCCCCCGACGGGACAGATACGCAGTATTTT,-,TRBJ2-3,-,TRBV18
CASSKGEHYEQYF,TGTGCCAGCAGCAAAGGAGAACACTACGAGCAGTACTTC,-,TRBJ2-7,-,TRBV11-3
CASSPRSGTEAFF,TGTGCCAGCAGCCCCCGATCGGGCACTGAAGCTTTCTTT,once,TRBJ1-1,-,TRBV7-9
CASIASGQGEAFF,TGTGCCAGCATAGCCTCGGGACAGGGGGAAGCTTTCTTT,once,TRBJ1-1,TRBD1,TRBV6-5
CASSLGAQTLMNTEAFF,TGTGCCAGCAGTTTAGGGGCACAAACTCTAATGAACACTGAAGCTTTCTTT,medium-sized,TRBJ1-1,-,TRBV27
CAWSGQGDTEAFF,TGTGCCTGGAGTGGGCAGGGCGACACTGAAGCTTTCTTT,-,TRBJ1-1,-,TRBV30
CASSLGQGQNEQYF,TGCGCCAGCAGCTTGGGACAGGGGCAGAACGAGCAGTACTTC,-,TRBJ2-7,TRBD1,TRBV5-1
CASRADRVGRQPQHF,TGTGCCAGCAGGGCCGACAGGGTAGGGAGGCAGCCCCAGCATTTT,-,TRBJ1-5,TRBD1,TRBV6-1
CASRKHYEQYF,TGTGCCAGCAGGAAGCACTACGAGCAGTACTTC,-,TRBJ2-7,-,TRBV6-5
CASSPGGQSYGYTF,TGTGCCAGCAGCCCGGGGGGGCAGTCCTATGGCTACACCTTC,-,TRBJ1-2,-,TRBV7-2
CASSPGQGVGQPQHF,TGTGCCAGCAGTCCCGGACAGGGAGTGGGTCAGCCCCAGCATTTT,few,TRBJ1-5,TRBD1,TRBV7-9
CATSRGGSGRARRFF,TGTGCCACCAGCAGAGGGGGTAGCGGGAGGGCGAGGCGGTTCTTC,-,TRBJ2-1,TRBD2,TRBV15